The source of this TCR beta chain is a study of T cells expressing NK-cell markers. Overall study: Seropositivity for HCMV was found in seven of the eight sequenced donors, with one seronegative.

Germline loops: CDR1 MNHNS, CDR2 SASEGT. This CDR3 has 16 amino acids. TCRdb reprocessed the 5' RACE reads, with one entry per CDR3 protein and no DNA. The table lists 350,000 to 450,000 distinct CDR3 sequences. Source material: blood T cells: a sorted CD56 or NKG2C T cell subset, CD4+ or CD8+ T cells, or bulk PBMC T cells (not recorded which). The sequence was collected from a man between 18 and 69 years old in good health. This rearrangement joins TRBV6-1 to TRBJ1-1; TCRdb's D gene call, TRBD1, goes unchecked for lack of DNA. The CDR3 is CASRMNGGQANTEAFF.